Following are 15 T cell receptor beta chains from one sample sequenced in a study of a mutant IDH1 vaccine in newly diagnosed glioma. As for time point: week 35, safety follow-up. The content of each vaccine dose was 300 ug of mutant IDH1 20-mer peptide, and topical imiquimod accompanied it. Antigens for these TCRs are unknown. The data were produced by immunoSEQ multiplex PCR, yet TCRdb's version contains in-frame clones alone and is incomplete. This table has roughly 26,000 clones, around 78% appearing once. Sequenced here: PBMCs, sampled from a glioma patient whose treatment included an IDH1 peptide vaccine. The receptors originated from a man aged 25 to 45 with glioma.

The chain carries TRBV15 and TRBJ2-7, with 7 bases lining up with TRBD1. Germline CDR1 LNHNV, CDR2 YYDKDF (reference sequence). V shed 4 bases and J 2 bases; nucleotides not matched to a gene: 5. The CDR3 length is 14 residues. CDR3: CATSTPGQTYEQYF. CDR3 in DNA: TGTGCCACCAGCACGCCGGGACAGACCTACGAGCAGTACTTC.

This chain links TRBV5-1 with TRBJ2-7; 10 bases match TRBD1. Losses at the gene ends were 4 bases for V and 1 base for J; bases not matched to a gene: 2. The length of the CDR3 is 14 residues. In germline, CDR1 is SGHRS, CDR2 YFSETQ. CDR3 sequence reads: CASSMDRGSYEQYF. In nucleotides, the CDR3 is TGCGCCAGCAGCATGGACAGGGGGTCCTACGAGCAGTACTTC.

The chain links TRBV29-1 to TRBJ2-7; D may be TRBD1 (5 bases). This CDR3 comprises 12 residues. The V end lost 0 bases, the J end lost 7 bases, and 10 bases lay between the germline ends. Germline CDR1 SQVTM, CDR2 ANQGSEA. CDR3 loop: CSVEESGHEQYF. CDR3 DNA sequence: TGCAGCGTTGAAGAATCAGGACATGAGCAGTACTTC.

This sequence joins TRBV5-4 and TRBJ1-2; D possibly corresponds to TRBD1 (6 bases). There are 12 residues in the CDR3. CDR1 and CDR2 from the germline V gene are SGHNT and YYREEE (reference sequence). V was trimmed by 0 bases and J by 13 bases, leaving 13 bases between them. CDR3 in DNA: TGTGCCAGCAGCTTGGCCGGAGCAGGGGCCACCTTC. It is translated as CASSLAGAGATF.

The chain uses TRBV4-1 and TRBJ1-3; D uncertain. Germline V lookup: CDR1 MGHRA, CDR2 YSYEKL. V lost 0 bases and J 0 bases, leaving 15 bases between the germline ends. This CDR3 is built from 18 residues. For the CDR3, the DNA is TGCGCCAGCAGCCAAGAATCCCAAGCCGGACTCTCTGGAAACACCATATATTTT. Its translation is CASSQESQAGLSGNTIYF.

The rearrangement links TRBV27 to TRBJ2-1; 7 nucleotides line up with TRBD2. The V gene's germline CDR1 is MNHEY and CDR2 SMNVEV (reference sequence). V shed 6 bases, J shed 7 bases, and the junction held 15 bases outside the gene matches. This CDR3 has 16 residues. The DNA for the CDR3 is TGTGCCAGCAGGGGGTTCCGGGACTGGGGGGGGAATGAGCAGTTCTTC. It encodes CASRGFRDWGGNEQFF.

A few counts support this clone. J is TRBJ1-1 and V is TRBV25-1; D remains unclear. V was clipped by 2 bases and J by 3 bases, with 4 bases between them. Germline CDR1 and CDR2: MGHDK and SYGVNS. The CDR3 is 12 amino acids. The DNA for the CDR3 is TGTGCCAGCAGTGAAGGCTACACTGAAGCTTTCTTT. This translates into CASSEGYTEAFF.

The chain combines TRBV7-9 with TRBJ1-2, with a possible D match to TRBD1 (5 bases). V was cut by 3 bases and J by 3 bases, with 14 bases left in between. The germline CDR1 and CDR2 sequences are SEHNR and FQNEAQ (reference sequence). This CDR3 region has 15 residues. This CDR3 is CASSFPAGWDYGYTF. The DNA for the CDR3 is TGTGCCAGCAGCTTTCCGGCAGGGTGGGACTATGGCTACACCTTC.

V gene TRBV14 combines with J gene TRBJ2-7; the D gene could be TRBD1 or TRBD2 (6 bases each). Trimming cost V 5 bases and J 0 bases, with 17 bases left between them. Germline CDR1 is SGHDN and CDR2 is FVKESK. This CDR3 has 16 amino acids. The CDR3: CASSDQGGTSSYEQYF. DNA of the CDR3: TGTGCCAGCAGCGACCAAGGGGGGACATCCTCCTACGAGCAGTACTTC.

The chain uses TRBV5-6 and TRBJ1-1; TRBD1 is a possible D gene (6 bases). V gave up 0 bases and J gave up 0 bases, with 9 bases separating them. The CDR3 runs 15 residues. The germline CDR1 and CDR2 sequences are SGHDT and YYEEEE. CDR3 residues: CASSLETGMNTEAFF. The DNA of the CDR3 is TGTGCCAGCAGCTTGGAGACAGGTATGAACACTGAAGCTTTCTTT.

The chain couples TRBV7-8 to TRBJ2-1; D gene unclear. Trimming took 0 bases from V and 0 from J, leaving 9 bases between them. Germline lookup yields CDR1 SGHVS and CDR2 FQNEAQ. The CDR3 contains 16 residues. The CDR3 nucleotides read TGTGCCAGCAGCTTAGCCACTCCGAGCTCCTACAATGAGCAGTTCTTC. Translation: CASSLATPSSYNEQFF.

V gene TRBV30 combines with J gene TRBJ1-2; tentative D call: TRBD1 (6 bases). V was cut by 4 bases and J by 5 bases, with 23 bases left in between. The CDR3 is made up of 16 amino acids. The germline V gene has CDR1 GTSNPN and CDR2 SVGIG (reference sequence). The CDR3 is CAWTKKGGVRVYGYTF. CDR3 sequence (DNA): TGTGCCTGGACTAAAAAGGGGGGGGTGAGGGTGTATGGCTACACCTTC.

The rearrangement joins TRBV2 to TRBJ1-5, with D tentatively TRBD1 (6 bases). The V end lost 6 bases, the J end lost 1 base, and 16 bases lay between the germline ends. This CDR3 region has 16 residues. Germline-derived CDR1 and CDR2 are SNHLY and FYNNEI. CDR3 nucleotides: TGTGCCAGCAGCCCTCAGGCAGGGGCGAGCAATCAGCCCCAGCATTTT. This encodes CASSPQAGASNQPQHF.

This chain uses TRBV6-5 with TRBJ1-1; D not certain. The CDR3 consists of 15 residues. Germline V gene lookup returns CDR1 MNHEY and CDR2 SVGAGI. The V gene lost 0 bases and the J gene lost 1 base, with 9 bases spanning the gap. The CDR3 loop is CASSYSMRQNTEAFF. The CDR3, as DNA: TGTGCCAGCAGTTACTCGATGCGGCAGAACACTGAAGCTTTCTTT.

This clone turned up a few times. The CDR3 coding sequence is TGCGCCAGCAGAGCCACAGGGGAATCTGAAGCTTTCTTT. Protein sequence: CASRATGESEAFF. The chain carries TRBV10-1 and TRBJ1-1; 7 bases match TRBD1. Germline V gives CDR1 WNHNN, CDR2 SYGVQD (reference sequence). The length of the CDR3 is 13 residues. The J segment lost 6 bases and the V segment lost 6 bases, leaving 7 bases of the junction unmatched.